Presented here are 25 T cell receptor beta chains from one specimen sequenced in a study of blood T cell repertoires in COVID-19. TCRdb's copy holds only in-frame clones and misses some; the assay was immunoSEQ multiplex PCR. The table lists 300,000 to 450,000 clones, roughly nine tenths of them singletons, with over 3.5% in the top ten. Sequenced sample: peripheral blood. These receptors originate from a woman aged 55-70 years with COVID-19, enrolled during active disease.

The gene calls are TRBV28 and TRBJ2-7; D is perhaps TRBD2 (5 bases). The CDR3 spans 14 residues. Trimming stripped 1 base from V and 11 bases from J, with 18 bases between. The germline gives CDR1 MDHEN, CDR2 SYDVKM. CDR3 residues: CASSLSRHRRMEYF. In nucleotides, the CDR3 is TGTGCCAGCAGTTTATCAAGGCATAGGAGGATGGAGTACTTC.

The rearrangement uses TRBV24-1 and TRBJ2-3, with 11 positions matching TRBD1. In germline, CDR1 is KGHDR, CDR2 SFDVKD. V was clipped by 2 bases and J by 6 bases; unmatched bases: 3. The length of the CDR3 is 15 residues. CDR3 in amino acids: CATSDSGTGGDTQYF. CDR3 nucleotide sequence: TGTGCCACCAGTGATTCCGGGACAGGGGGGGATACGCAGTATTTT.

CDR3: CASSTGQVGQETQYF. The CDR3 region has the DNA TGTGCCAGTAGTACCGGACAGGTTGGCCAAGAGACCCAGTACTTC. V and J are TRBV19 and TRBJ2-5; 7 bases are a match to TRBD1. Losses at the gene ends were 4 bases for V and 1 base for J; bases not matched to a gene: 6. Germline loops: CDR1 LNHDA, CDR2 SQIVND (reference sequence). This CDR3 comprises 15 residues.

The V call is TRBV6-6, the J call TRBJ1-2; a weak D match, TRBD1 (5 bases). This CDR3 region has 13 residues. In germline, CDR1 is MNHNY, CDR2 SVGAGI (reference sequence). V was trimmed by 4 bases and J by 8 bases, leaving 14 bases between them. CDR3 sequence (DNA): TGTGCCAGCAGTTCGGTTTTACACAGGGGCTACACCTTC. Translation gives CASSSVLHRGYTF.

This chain links TRBV7-8 with TRBJ1-5; D might be TRBD1 (5 bases). V was cut by 5 bases and J by 16 bases, with 21 bases left in between. This CDR3 comprises 13 residues. Germline V gene sequence: CDR1 SGHVS, CDR2 FQNEAQ. The CDR3 sequence is CASSPPSPGLTHF. DNA of the CDR3: TGTGCCAGCAGCCCACCTTCTCCAGGGCTTACACATTTT.

In its sample, this clone was seen once. DNA of the CDR3: TGTGCTAGTGGTTTGGTACGGGGGGCCCCCTACAATGAGCAGTTCTTC. Translated: CASGLVRGAPYNEQFF. V usage is TRBV12-5 and J usage is TRBJ2-1, with D perhaps TRBD2 (7 bases). Germline CDR1 reads LGHNT; CDR2 reads FRNRAP. V was shortened by 0 bases and J by 2 bases, with 11 bases between the two germline ends. CDR3 length: 16 amino acids.

The chain carries TRBV28 and TRBJ2-7; TRBD2 agrees at 7 bases. The ends lost 7 bases at V and 2 bases at J; junction bases unmatched: 8. Germline V CDR1 and CDR2: MDHEN, SYDVKM. This CDR3 is built from 14 residues. The CDR3: CASKLQRGTYEQYF. For the CDR3, the DNA is TGTGCCAGCAAGTTACAGCGGGGAACCTACGAGCAGTACTTC.

The chain carries TRBV7-3 and TRBJ2-1; 9 positions agree with TRBD1. Germline CDR1 and CDR2: SGHTA and FQGTGA. Unmatched junction bases numbered 6, after V lost 8 bases and J lost 4 bases. This CDR3 is built from 14 residues. For the CDR3, the DNA is TGTGCCAGCGGAACCGGGACAGGGTACAATGAGCAGTTCTTC. It encodes CASGTGTGYNEQFF.

The rearrangement joins TRBV2 to TRBJ1-2; weak D call: TRBD1 (5 bases). Germline-derived CDR1 and CDR2 are SNHLY and FYNNEI. There are 15 residues in the CDR3. V lost 4 bases and J 3 bases, leaving 15 bases between the germline ends. The CDR3 here is CASSAKAGTDYGYTF. The DNA for the CDR3 is TGTGCCAGCAGTGCTAAGGCGGGGACGGACTATGGCTACACCTTC.

V usage is TRBV28 and J usage is TRBJ1-6; D uncertain. This CDR3 comprises 16 residues. Trimming stripped 2 bases from V and 0 bases from J, with 8 bases between. Germline V gene sequence: CDR1 MDHEN, CDR2 SYDVKM. CDR3 amino acids: CASSLSKSSYNSPLHF. The CDR3 nucleotides are TGTGCCAGCAGTTTAAGCAAGAGCTCCTATAATTCACCCCTCCACTTT.

Remarks on this clone: In the same sample, other DNA sequences code for this CDR3. The chain combines TRBV6-5 with TRBJ1-5; 10 nucleotides align to TRBD1. The CDR3 extends over 14 amino acids. Trimming at V came to 5 bases and at J to 5 bases, leaving 3 bases not matched to a gene. Germline CDR1 and CDR2: MNHEY and SVGAGI. The CDR3 DNA follows: TGTGCCAGCAGTCGGACAGGGGGGGATCAGCCCCAGCATTTT. The encoded protein is CASSRTGGDQPQHF.

This chain connects TRBV18 to TRBJ1-2, with 9 bases that match TRBD1. Germline V lookup: CDR1 KGHSH, CDR2 LQKENI. The CDR3 length is 16 residues. V lost 4 bases and J lost 5; bases outside the gene matches: 11. The CDR3 DNA is TGTGCCAGCTCACGGGTGTGGACAGGGGAAGGGTATGGCTACACCTTC. It codes for CASSRVWTGEGYGYTF.

In its sample, this clone was seen once. V gene TRBV6-6 combines with J gene TRBJ2-7; 8 nucleotides agree with TRBD2. The CDR3 has 18 residues. Germline V gene sequence: CDR1 MNHNY, CDR2 SVGAGI (reference sequence). The V gene end was trimmed by 5 bases and the J gene end by 0 bases; junction bases not matched to a gene: 15. The CDR3 sequence: CASSPTPGLGHSSYEQYF. The CDR3 nucleotides are TGTGCCAGCAGTCCAACACCGGGACTAGGCCATAGCTCCTACGAGCAGTACTTC.

This clone was seen just once. The chain employs TRBV23-1 and TRBJ1-5; weak D call: TRBD1 (5 bases). TRBV23-1 is treated as an ORF (open reading frame) with a function not yet certain. The germline V and J ends were trimmed by 3 bases and 0 bases, with 21 bases remaining between them. This CDR3 contains 19 residues. CDR3 sequence reads: CASSQVWRDGTFSNQPQHF. For the CDR3, the DNA is TGCGCCAGCAGTCAGGTTTGGCGGGACGGTACATTTAGCAATCAGCCCCAGCATTTT.

The rearrangement uses TRBV18 and TRBJ2-5; D is unclear. Per the germline V gene, CDR1 is KGHSH and CDR2 is LQKENI. The CDR3 spans 14 residues. Trimming took off 0 bases at V and 0 bases at J, with 5 bases between the two ends. CDR3 coding DNA: TGTGCCAGCTCACCACCTAACTACCAAGAGACCCAGTACTTC. It yields the protein CASSPPNYQETQYF.

This clone showed up just once. V and J are TRBV11-3 and TRBJ1-4; no definite D call. V was pared by 4 bases and J by 3 bases, with 12 bases between. The CDR3 runs 15 residues. Germline CDR1 SGHNT, CDR2 YENEEA. The CDR3 DNA reads as TGTGCCAGCAGCTCCCAGGCCCCAGCTAATGAAAAACTGTTTTTT. This sequence encodes CASSSQAPANEKLFF.

The chain couples TRBV15 to TRBJ1-4, with D tentatively TRBD1 (5 bases). The CDR3 runs to 16 residues. V gave up 0 bases and J gave up 3 bases, with 11 bases separating them. Germline V gene lookup returns CDR1 LNHNV and CDR2 YYDKDF (reference sequence). The CDR3 reads CATSREEGAANEKLFF. In DNA, the CDR3 is TGTGCCACCAGCAGAGAAGAAGGGGCGGCTAATGAAAAACTGTTTTTT.

The V and J genes are TRBV19 and TRBJ2-2, with 13 bases matching TRBD2. The germline CDR1 and CDR2 sequences are LNHDA and SQIVND (reference sequence). This CDR3 region has 16 residues. The V gene end was trimmed by 4 bases and the J gene end by 5 bases; junction bases not matched to a gene: 4. CDR3 nucleotide sequence: TGTGCCAGTAGTAAGACTAGCGGGGGGCTTACCGGGGAGCTGTTTTTT. Residues: CASSKTSGGLTGELFF.

V gene TRBV5-1 combines with J gene TRBJ2-7; TRBD2 is a possible D gene (7 bases). The CDR3 extends over 14 amino acids. The V end lost 4 bases, the J end lost 3 bases, and 14 bases lay between the germline ends. The V gene's germline CDR1 is SGHRS and CDR2 YFSETQ. The CDR3 is CASSGGGADYEQYF. CDR3 sequence (DNA): TGCGCCAGCAGCGGTGGGGGGGCCGACTACGAGCAGTACTTC.

Comment on this clone: The same CDR3 also results from other DNA sequences found in this sample. The chain couples TRBV6-5 to TRBJ1-1, with D possibly being TRBD1 (6 bases). In germline, CDR1 is MNHEY, CDR2 SVGAGI. V was shortened by 0 bases and J by 8 bases, with 10 bases between the two germline ends. CDR3 length equals 13 residues. The DNA of the CDR3 is TGTGCCAGCAGTTACTCAACAGGGACCGAAGCTTTCTTT. As protein: CASSYSTGTEAFF.

The chain uses TRBV15 and TRBJ1-2; 8 nucleotides agree with TRBD1. J lost 6 bases, V lost 5 bases, and 5 bases had no gene match. Germline values: CDR1 LNHNV, CDR2 YYDKDF (reference sequence). The CDR3 runs 13 residues. The CDR3 DNA reads TGTGCCACCAGCGGGACGACAGGGGATGGCTACACCTTC. Translation: CATSGTTGDGYTF.

V and J are TRBV6-5 and TRBJ1-1; 7 bases match TRBD1. Trimming removed 5 bases from V and 4 bases from J; junction bases left unmatched: 7. There are 14 residues in the CDR3. The germline CDR1 and CDR2 sequences are MNHEY and SVGAGI. The CDR3 spells CASSTDRVGTEAFF. Written as DNA, the CDR3 is TGTGCCAGCAGTACCGACAGGGTCGGCACTGAAGCTTTCTTT.

The rearrangement uses TRBV30 and TRBJ1-1; D unresolved. Germline lookup yields CDR1 GTSNPN and CDR2 SVGIG (reference sequence). The CDR3 runs to 14 residues. V lost 2 bases and J lost 1, with 11 bases in between. CDR3 bases: TGTGCCTGGAGTCCCGGACTGCAGAACACTGAAGCTTTCTTT. Translation gives CAWSPGLQNTEAFF.

The chain uses TRBV6-5 and TRBJ1-1; TRBD1 agrees at 11 bases. The junction had 3 bases not matched to a gene; V was cut back by 9 bases and J by 3 bases. Germline lookup yields CDR1 MNHEY and CDR2 SVGAGI. This CDR3 is built from 13 residues. The CDR3 sequence: CASGTGGYTEAFF. The CDR3 DNA sequence: TGTGCCAGTGGGACAGGGGGATACACTGAAGCTTTCTTT.

The chain employs TRBV7-9 and TRBJ1-1; D not resolved. Germline CDR1 is SEHNR and CDR2 is FQNEAQ (reference sequence). Trimming shortened V by 6 bases and J by 0 bases, and 11 bases separated the two germline ends. This CDR3 contains 14 residues. CDR3 in DNA: TGTGCCAGCAGACCACGAAGCTTGAACACTGAAGCTTTCTTT. Its translation is CASRPRSLNTEAFF.